This TCR beta chain was observed in a study of human T cells and chemical hapten exposure. Whole-study context: Patients were given diphenylcyclopropenone on the scalp weekly across the roughly 25-week study.

Germline V gene data show CDR1 as MNHEY and CDR2 as SVGEGT. V lost 2 bases and J lost 2, with 13 bases in between. The CDR3 has 15 residues. This clonotype has a handful of counts. Stated time point: pre-sensitization, week 0. The treatment was: therapeutic diphenylcyclopropenone sensitization with weekly scalp DPC. Unfractionated whole blood was the source of the extracted total RNA. TCRdb reprocessed the RACE reads via MiXCR and lists one record per CDR3 protein. The data show around 250,000 distinct CDR3 sequences, with over 8% seen just once and around 2.5% held by the top ten. V gene TRBV6-2 or TRBV6-3 combines with J gene TRBJ2-7; D is unclear. Here the sequenced sample was whole blood, taken in connection with sensitization to the hapten diphenylcyclopropenone (DPC). The source is a middle-aged woman with alopecia areata. Some clones in this sample may be carry-over from other donors' samples. The CDR3 loop reads CASSYRGTDAYEQYF. CDR3 nucleotide sequence: TGTGCCAGCAGTTACAGAGGCACGGACGCCTACGAGCAGTACTTC.